This T cell receptor beta chain came from a study of control samples from healthy donors and cancer patients. This clone was seen a single time. Sequenced by immunoSEQ multiplex PCR; TCRdb stores in-frame clones only, minus some. The sample has 70,000 or so clones, nearly 85% seen once. The CDR3 runs 15 residues. Germline assignment: CDR1 SGHTA and CDR2 FQGTGA. After removal of 4 bases from V and 6 bases from J, the junction contained 8 bases not matched to a gene. This clonotype originated in a man between 45 and 60 years old in good health. This chain connects TRBV7-3 to TRBJ2-1; 8 nucleotides align to TRBD1. Sequenced: blood. CDR3 coding DNA: TGTGCCAGCAGCTACCGACAGGGGACCCCCAATGAGCAGTTCTTC. Translated: CASSYRQGTPNEQFF.